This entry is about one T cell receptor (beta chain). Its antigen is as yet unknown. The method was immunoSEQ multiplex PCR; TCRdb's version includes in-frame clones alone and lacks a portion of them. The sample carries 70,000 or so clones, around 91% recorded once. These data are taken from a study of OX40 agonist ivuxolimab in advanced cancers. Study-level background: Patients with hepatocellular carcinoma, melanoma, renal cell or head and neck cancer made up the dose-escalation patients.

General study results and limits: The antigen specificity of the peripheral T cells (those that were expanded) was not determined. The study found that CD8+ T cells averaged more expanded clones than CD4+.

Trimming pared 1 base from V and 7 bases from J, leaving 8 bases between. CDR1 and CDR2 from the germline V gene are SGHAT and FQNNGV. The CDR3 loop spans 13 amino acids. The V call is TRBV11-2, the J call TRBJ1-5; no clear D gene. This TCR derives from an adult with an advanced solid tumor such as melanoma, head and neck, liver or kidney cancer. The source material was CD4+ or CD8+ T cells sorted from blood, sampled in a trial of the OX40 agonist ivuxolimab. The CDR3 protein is CASSLGTRQPQHF. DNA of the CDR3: TGTGCCAGCAGCTTAGGAACTCGACAGCCCCAGCATTTT.